This T cell receptor beta chain appears in the sequencing data of a study of T cell responses to AZD1222 COVID-19 vaccine. Study-wide points: The study found vaccine-associated CD4 TCRs spanning spike, dominant at 160-218 and 743-854.

Libraries were prepared by immunoSEQ multiplex PCR; TCRdb keeps only in-frame clonotypes and omits some of them. Among around 87,000 clones listed, more than 80% were seen once. Investigators merged groups given second doses at roughly 4 or roughly 12 weeks. Points on this clone: What it binds is unknown.

CDR3 length: 15 residues. Germline-derived CDR1 and CDR2 are MGHDK and SYGVNS. The V gene lost 6 bases and the J gene lost 1 base, with 13 bases spanning the gap. This TCR derives from an adult who received the AZD1222 COVID-19 vaccine. This specimen consisted of peripheral blood, obtained 28 days after the second AZD1222 dose. The V and J genes are TRBV25-1 and TRBJ1-3; no firm D call. The CDR3: CASRGFWESGNTIYF. The CDR3 DNA follows: TGTGCCAGCAGGGGGTTTTGGGAATCTGGAAACACCATATATTTT.